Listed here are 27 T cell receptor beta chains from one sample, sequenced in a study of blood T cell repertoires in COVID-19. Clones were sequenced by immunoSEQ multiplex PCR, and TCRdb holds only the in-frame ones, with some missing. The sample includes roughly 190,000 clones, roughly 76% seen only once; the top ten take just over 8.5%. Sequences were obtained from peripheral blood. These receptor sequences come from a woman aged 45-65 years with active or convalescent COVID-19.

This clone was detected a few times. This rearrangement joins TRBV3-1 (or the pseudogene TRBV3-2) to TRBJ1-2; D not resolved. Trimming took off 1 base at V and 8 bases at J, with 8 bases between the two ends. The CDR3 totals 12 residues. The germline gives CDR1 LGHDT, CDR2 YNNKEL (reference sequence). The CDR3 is CASSQGGGGYTF. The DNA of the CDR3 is TGTGCCAGCAGCCAAGGGGGAGGAGGCTACACCTTC.

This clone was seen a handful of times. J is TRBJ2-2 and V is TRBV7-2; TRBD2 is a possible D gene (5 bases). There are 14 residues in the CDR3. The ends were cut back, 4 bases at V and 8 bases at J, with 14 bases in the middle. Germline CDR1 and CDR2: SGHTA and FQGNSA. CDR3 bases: TGTGCCAGCAGCTCTCTACTAGTTGCTGGGGAGCTGTTTTTT. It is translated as CASSSLLVAGELFF.

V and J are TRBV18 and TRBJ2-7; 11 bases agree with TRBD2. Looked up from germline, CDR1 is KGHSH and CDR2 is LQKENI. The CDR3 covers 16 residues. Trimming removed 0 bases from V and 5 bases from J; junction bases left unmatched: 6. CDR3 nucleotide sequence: TGTGCCAGCTCACCACCAGGTCTAGCGGGAGGTAACGAGCAGTACTTC. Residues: CASSPPGLAGGNEQYF.

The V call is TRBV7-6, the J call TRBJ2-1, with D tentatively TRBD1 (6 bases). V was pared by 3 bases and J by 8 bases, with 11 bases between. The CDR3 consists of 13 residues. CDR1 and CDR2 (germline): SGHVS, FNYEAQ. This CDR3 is CASSFPGGYEQFF. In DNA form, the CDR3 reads TGTGCCAGCAGCTTCCCTGGGGGCTATGAGCAGTTCTTC.

CDR3 sequence: CASSPIHQVEEKLFF. In nucleotides, the CDR3 is TGTGCCAGTAGTCCGATACACCAGGTGGAAGAAAAACTGTTTTTT. The chain links TRBV19 to TRBJ1-4; D is unclear. Germline CDR1 and CDR2: LNHDA and SQIVND (reference sequence). This CDR3 is 15 amino acids long. Between the trimmed V and J ends, which lost 5 bases and 8 bases, there was a span of 18 bases.

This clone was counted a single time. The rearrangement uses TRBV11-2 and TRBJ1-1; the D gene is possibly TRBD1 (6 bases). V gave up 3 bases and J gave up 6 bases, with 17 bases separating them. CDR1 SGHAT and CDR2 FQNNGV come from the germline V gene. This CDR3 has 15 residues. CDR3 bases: TGTGCCAGCAGCTTCCTACAGGGTGATGGCGCTGAAGCTTTCTTT. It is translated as CASSFLQGDGAEAFF.

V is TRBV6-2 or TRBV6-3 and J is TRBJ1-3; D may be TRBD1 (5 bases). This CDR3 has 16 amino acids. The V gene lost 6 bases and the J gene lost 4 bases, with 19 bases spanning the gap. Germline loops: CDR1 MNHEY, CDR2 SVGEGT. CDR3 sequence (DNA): TGTGCCAGCAGCCCCTCGGGGGGTAACGCCGGAAACACCATATATTTT. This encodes CASSPSGGNAGNTIYF.

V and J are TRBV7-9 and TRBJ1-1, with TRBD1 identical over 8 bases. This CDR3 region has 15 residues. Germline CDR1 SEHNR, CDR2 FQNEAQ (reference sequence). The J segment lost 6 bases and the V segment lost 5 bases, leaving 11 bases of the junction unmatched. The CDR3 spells CASSPDRGRGPEAFF. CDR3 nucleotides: TGTGCCAGCAGCCCCGACAGGGGCCGGGGACCTGAAGCTTTCTTT.

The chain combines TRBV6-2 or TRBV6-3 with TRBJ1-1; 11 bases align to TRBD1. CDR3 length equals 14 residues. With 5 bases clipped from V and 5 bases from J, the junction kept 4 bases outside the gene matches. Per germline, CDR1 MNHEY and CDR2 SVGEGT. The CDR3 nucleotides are TGTGCCAGCAGTCGGACAGGGGGCCGGACTGAAGCTTTCTTT. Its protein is CASSRTGGRTEAFF.

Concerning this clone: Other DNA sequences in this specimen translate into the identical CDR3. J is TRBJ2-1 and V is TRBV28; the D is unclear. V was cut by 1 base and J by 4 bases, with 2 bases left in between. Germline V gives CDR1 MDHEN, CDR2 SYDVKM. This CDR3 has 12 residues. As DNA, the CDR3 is TGTGCCAGCAGTTTATCGTACAATGAGCAGTTCTTC. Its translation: CASSLSYNEQFF.

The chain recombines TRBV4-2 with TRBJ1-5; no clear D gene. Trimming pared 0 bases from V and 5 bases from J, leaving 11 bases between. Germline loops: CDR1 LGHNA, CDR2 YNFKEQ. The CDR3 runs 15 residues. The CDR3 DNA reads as TGTGCCAGCAGCCAAGAGGTAGAGCAAGATCAGCCCCAGCATTTT. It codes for CASSQEVEQDQPQHF.

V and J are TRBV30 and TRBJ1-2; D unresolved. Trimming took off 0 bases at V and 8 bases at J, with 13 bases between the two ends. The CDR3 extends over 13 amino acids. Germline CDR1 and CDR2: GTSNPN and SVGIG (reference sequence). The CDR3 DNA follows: TGTGCCTGGAGTGTACGACTAGAAGGAGGCTACACCTTC. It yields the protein CAWSVRLEGGYTF.

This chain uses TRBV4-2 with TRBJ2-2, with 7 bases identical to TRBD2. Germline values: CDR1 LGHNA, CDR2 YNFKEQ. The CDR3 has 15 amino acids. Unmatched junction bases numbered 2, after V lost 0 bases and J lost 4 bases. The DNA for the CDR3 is TGTGCCAGCAGCCAAGAGGGGGGGAGCACCGGGGAGCTGTTTTTT. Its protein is CASSQEGGSTGELFF.

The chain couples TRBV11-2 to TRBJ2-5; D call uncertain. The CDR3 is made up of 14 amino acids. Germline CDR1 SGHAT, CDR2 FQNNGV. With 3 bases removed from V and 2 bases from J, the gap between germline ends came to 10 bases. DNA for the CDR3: TGTGCCAGCAGCTTTAGTTACTTACAAGAGACCCAGTACTTC. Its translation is CASSFSYLQETQYF.

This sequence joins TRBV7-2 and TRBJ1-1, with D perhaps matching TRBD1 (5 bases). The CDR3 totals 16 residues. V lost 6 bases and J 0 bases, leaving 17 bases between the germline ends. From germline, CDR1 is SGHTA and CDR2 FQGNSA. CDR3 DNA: TGTGCCAGCAGTGAAGCCCTGGGGGGGTTGAACACTGAAGCTTTCTTT. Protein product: CASSEALGGLNTEAFF.

The CDR3 bases are TGTGCCAGTAGCAGGGAAGCGGGGAACTATGGCTACACCTTC. It yields the protein CASSREAGNYGYTF. The rearrangement uses TRBV19 and TRBJ1-2, with a tentative D call TRBD1 (5 bases). This CDR3 contains 14 residues. V lost 6 bases and J lost 2, with 13 bases in between. Germline CDR1 LNHDA, CDR2 SQIVND (reference sequence).

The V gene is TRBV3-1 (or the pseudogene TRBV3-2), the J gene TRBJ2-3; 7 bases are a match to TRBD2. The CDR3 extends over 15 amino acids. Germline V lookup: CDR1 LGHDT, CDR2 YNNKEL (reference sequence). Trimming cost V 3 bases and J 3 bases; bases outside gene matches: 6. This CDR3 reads CASSHRGDRTDTQYF. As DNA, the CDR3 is TGTGCCAGCAGCCACCGGGGGGATCGGACAGATACGCAGTATTTT.

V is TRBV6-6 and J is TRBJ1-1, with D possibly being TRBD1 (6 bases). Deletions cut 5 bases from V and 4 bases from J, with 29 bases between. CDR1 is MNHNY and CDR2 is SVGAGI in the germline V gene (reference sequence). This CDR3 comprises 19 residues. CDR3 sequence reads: CASSPTIPGGGEGGTEAFF. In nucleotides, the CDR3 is TGTGCCAGCAGTCCGACCATCCCGGGGGGTGGGGAGGGGGGCACTGAAGCTTTCTTT.

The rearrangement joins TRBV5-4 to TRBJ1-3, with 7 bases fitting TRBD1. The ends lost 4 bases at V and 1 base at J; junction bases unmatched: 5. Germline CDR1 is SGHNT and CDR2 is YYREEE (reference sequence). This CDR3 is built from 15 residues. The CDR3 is CASSRETGSGNTIYF. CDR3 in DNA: TGTGCCAGCAGCAGGGAGACAGGGTCTGGAAACACCATATATTTT.

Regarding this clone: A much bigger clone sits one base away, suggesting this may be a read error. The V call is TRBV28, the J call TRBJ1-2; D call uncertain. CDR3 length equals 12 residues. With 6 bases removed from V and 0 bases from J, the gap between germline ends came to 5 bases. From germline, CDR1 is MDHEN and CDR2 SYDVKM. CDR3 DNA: TGTGCCAGCAGGTCAGCTAACTATGGCTACACCTTC. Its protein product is CASRSANYGYTF.

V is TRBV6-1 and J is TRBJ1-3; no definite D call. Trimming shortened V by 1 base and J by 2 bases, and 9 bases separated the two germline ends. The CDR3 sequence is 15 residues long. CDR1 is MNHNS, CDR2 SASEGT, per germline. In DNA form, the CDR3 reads TGTGCCAGCAGTGAAGAAGAGGGAGCTGGAAACACCATATATTTT. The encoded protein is CASSEEEGAGNTIYF.

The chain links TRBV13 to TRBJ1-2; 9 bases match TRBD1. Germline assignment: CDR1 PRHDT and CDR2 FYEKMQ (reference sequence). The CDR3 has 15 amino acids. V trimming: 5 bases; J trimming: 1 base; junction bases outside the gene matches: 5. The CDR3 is CASSEGTGNNYGYTF. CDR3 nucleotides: TGTGCCAGCAGCGAAGGGACAGGGAATAACTATGGCTACACCTTC.

The CDR3 sequence is CASSPGPLDSNTEAFF. The CDR3 bases are TGCGCCAGCAGCCCCGGACCCTTAGACAGCAACACTGAAGCTTTCTTT. This chain joins TRBV4-3 and TRBJ1-1, with D maybe TRBD1 (5 bases). The ends were cut back, 4 bases at V and 2 bases at J, with 17 bases in the middle. This CDR3 contains 16 residues. The germline CDR1 and CDR2 sequences are LGHNA and YSLEER.

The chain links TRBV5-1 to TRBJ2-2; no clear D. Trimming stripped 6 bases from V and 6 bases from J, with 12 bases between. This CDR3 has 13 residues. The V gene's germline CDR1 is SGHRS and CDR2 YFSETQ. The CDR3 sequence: CASTYQDAGELFF. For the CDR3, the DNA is TGCGCCAGCACTTATCAGGATGCCGGGGAGCTGTTTTTT.

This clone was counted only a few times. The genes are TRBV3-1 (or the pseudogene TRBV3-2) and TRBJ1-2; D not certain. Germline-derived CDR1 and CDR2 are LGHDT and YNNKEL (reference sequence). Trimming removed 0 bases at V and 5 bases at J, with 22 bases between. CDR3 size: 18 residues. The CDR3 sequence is CASSQESRRRGNNYGYTF. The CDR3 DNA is TGTGCCAGCAGCCAAGAATCCCGCCGGAGAGGGAATAATTATGGCTACACCTTC.

CDR3 nucleotide sequence: TGTGCCAGCAGCTTAGGAAGCAGCGCGCCCCAGCATTTT. Translating it yields CASSLGSSAPQHF. V gene TRBV7-9 combines with J gene TRBJ1-5; D remains unclear. CDR1 SEHNR and CDR2 FQNEAQ come from the germline V gene (reference sequence). There are 13 residues in the CDR3. Deletions cut 1 base from V and 9 bases from J, with 10 bases between.

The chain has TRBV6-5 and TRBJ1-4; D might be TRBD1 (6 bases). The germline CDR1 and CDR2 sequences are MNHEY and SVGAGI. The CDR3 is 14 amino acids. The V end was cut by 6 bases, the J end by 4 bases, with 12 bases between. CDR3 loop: CASRLIRGNEKLFF. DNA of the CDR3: TGTGCCAGCAGACTAATCAGGGGTAATGAAAAACTGTTTTTT.